This T cell receptor beta chain was sequenced during a study of blood T cell repertoires in COVID-19. Repertoires were generated with immunoSEQ multiplex PCR, while TCRdb's copy carries only in-frame clones and drops some. The sample carries about 220,000 clones, around 84% recorded once. The germline gives CDR1 SGHAT, CDR2 FQNNGV. The CDR3 is 13 amino acids. Trimming took off 3 bases at V and 9 bases at J, with 12 bases between the two ends. This clonotype originated in a human donor in a cohort sampled during active COVID-19. The chain combines TRBV11-2 with TRBJ2-1, with D perhaps matching TRBD2 (6 bases). The sample taken for sequencing was peripheral blood. CDR3: CASSFGGVGEQFF. DNA for the CDR3: TGTGCCAGCAGCTTTGGCGGGGTGGGTGAGCAGTTCTTC.